This T cell receptor beta chain was sequenced in a study of blood T cell repertoires in COVID-19. Original handling: Reference gene primer amplification gave nucleated cell count estimates. Sequencing used immunoSEQ multiplex PCR; TCRdb keeps in-frame clones, though not all of them. V and J calls plus clone size are reproduced from that table; the DNA served to infer D and trimming. The sample consists of over 150,000 clones, around 81% of them appearing once. CDR3 size: 13 residues. Germline V gene lookup returns CDR1 SNHLY and CDR2 FYNNEI. The V end lost 6 bases, the J end lost 5 bases, and 13 bases lay between the germline ends.

The sample comprised peripheral blood. This TCR was sampled from a woman older than 75 with COVID-19, enrolled during active disease. This chain links TRBV2 with TRBJ2-5; D gene uncertain. CDR3 protein: CASRARNWETQYF. The CDR3 DNA reads TGTGCCAGCAGAGCTAGGAATTGGGAGACCCAGTACTTC.